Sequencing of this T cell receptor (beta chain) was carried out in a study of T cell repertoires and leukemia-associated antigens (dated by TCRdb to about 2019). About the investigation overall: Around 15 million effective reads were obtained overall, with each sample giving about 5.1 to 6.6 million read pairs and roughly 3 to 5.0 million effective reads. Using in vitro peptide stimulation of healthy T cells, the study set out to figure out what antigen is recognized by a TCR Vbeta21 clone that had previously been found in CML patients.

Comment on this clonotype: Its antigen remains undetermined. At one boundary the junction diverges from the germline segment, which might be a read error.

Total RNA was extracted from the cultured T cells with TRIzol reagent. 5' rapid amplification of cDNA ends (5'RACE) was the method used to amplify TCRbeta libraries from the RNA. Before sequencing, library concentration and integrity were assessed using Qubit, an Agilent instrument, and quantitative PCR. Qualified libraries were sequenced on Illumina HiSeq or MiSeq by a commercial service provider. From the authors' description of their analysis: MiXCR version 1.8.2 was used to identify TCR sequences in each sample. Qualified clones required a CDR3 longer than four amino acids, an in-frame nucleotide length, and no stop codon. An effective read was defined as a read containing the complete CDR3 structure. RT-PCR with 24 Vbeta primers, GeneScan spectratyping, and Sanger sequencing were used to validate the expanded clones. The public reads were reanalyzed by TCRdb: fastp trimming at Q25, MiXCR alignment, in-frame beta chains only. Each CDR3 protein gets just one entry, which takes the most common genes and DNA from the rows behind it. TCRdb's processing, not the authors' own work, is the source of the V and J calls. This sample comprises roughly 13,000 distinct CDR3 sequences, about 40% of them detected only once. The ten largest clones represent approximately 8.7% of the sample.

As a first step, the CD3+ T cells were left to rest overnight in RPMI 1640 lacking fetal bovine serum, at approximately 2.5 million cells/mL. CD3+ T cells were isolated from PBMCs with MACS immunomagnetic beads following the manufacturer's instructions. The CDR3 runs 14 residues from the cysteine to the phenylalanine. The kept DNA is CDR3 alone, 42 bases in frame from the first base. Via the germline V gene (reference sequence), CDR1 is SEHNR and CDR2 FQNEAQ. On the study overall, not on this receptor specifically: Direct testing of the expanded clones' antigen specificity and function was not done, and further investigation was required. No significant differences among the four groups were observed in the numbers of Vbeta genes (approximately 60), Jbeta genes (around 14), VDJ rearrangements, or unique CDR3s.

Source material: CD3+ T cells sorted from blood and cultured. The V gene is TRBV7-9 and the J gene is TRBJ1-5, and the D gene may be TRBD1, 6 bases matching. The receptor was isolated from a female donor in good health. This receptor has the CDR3 CASPGRGGNQPQHF. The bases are TGTGCCAGCCCGGGACGGGGGGGCAATCAGCCTCAGCATTTT.